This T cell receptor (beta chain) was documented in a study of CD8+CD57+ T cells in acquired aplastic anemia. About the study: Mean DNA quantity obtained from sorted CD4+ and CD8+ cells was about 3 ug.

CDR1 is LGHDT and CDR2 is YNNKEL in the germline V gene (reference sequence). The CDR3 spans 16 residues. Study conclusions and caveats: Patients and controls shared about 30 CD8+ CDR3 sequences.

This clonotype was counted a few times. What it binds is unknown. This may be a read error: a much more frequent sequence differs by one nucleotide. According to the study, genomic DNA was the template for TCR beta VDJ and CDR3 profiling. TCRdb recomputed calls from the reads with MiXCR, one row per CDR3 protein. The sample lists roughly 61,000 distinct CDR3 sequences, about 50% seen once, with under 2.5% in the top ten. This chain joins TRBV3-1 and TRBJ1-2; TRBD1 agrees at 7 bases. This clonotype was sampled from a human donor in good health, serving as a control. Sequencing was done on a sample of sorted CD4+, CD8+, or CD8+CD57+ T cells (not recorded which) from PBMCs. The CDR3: CAGSQWGNRDSDGYTF. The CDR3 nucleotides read TGTGCCGGCAGCCAATGGGGGAACCGGGACAGCGATGGCTACACCTTC.